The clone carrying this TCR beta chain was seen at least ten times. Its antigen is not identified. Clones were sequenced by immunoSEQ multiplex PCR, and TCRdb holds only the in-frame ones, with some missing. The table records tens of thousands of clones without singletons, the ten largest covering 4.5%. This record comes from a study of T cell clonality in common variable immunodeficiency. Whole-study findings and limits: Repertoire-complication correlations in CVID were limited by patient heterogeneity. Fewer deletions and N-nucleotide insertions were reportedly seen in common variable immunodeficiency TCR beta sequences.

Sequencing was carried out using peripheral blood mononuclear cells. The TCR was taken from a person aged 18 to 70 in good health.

The CDR3 reads CSARDWRQGVQETQYF. The CDR3 bases that were read are TGCAGTGCTAGAGATTGGCGACAGGGGGTACAAGAGACC. The V call is TRBV20-1, the J call TRBJ2-5; 9 nucleotides align to TRBD1. Read data end 3 residues before the CDR3 end; the end is taken from the germline J gene. CDR1 DFQATT and CDR2 SNEGSKA come from the germline V gene (reference sequence). V was clipped by 0 bases and J by 2 bases; unmatched bases: 7. This CDR3 has 16 residues.